This T cell receptor beta chain was recovered during a study of T cell responses to AZD1222 COVID-19 vaccine. The method was immunoSEQ multiplex PCR; TCRdb's version includes in-frame clones alone and lacks a portion of them. The repertoire has about 100,000 clones, roughly 89% of them found once; the top ten carry around a sixth. This sample comprised peripheral blood, obtained on day 0 of AZD1222 vaccination. This clonotype originated in an adult in good health.

CDR3 sequence reads: CASSEQAVLNNEQFF. In nucleotides, the CDR3 is TGTGCCAGCAGTGAACAAGCGGTATTAAACAATGAGCAGTTCTTC. V usage is TRBV2 and J usage is TRBJ2-1; tentatively, D is TRBD2 (5 bases). Looked up from germline, CDR1 is SNHLY and CDR2 is FYNNEI. The CDR3 runs 15 residues. V was trimmed by 2 bases and J by 5 bases, leaving 13 bases between them. Complete variable domain (other parts from reference TRBV2 and TRBJ2-1): EPEVTQTPSHQVTQMGQEVILRCVPISNHLYFYWYRQILGQKVEFLVSFYNNEISEKSEIFDDQFSVERPDGSNFTLKIRSTKLEDSAMYFCASSEQAVLNNEQFFGPGTRLTVL.